Given below is one T cell receptor (beta chain) in context. In the authors' methods: Counts of nucleated cells, estimated from reference gene primer amplification, were obtained. Data came from immunoSEQ multiplex PCR; TCRdb stores just in-frame clones and leaves some out. V and J calls and clone size follow that table, whereas D and trimming were derived from the DNA. Of 200,000 to 300,000 clones listed, approximately 84% are singletons. This record belongs to a study of blood T cell repertoires in COVID-19. Overall study: Researchers got acute and convalescent COVID-19 samples from the United States, Italy and Spain. Sources were T cells, B-cell-depleted T cells, or PBMCs; the material itself was cDNA or gDNA.

V shed 3 bases, J shed 5 bases, and the junction held 3 bases outside the gene matches. The CDR3 consists of 13 residues. The V gene's germline CDR1 is LNHDA and CDR2 SQIVND (reference sequence). The chain links TRBV19 to TRBJ2-5, with TRBD1 matching 7 bases. Material: peripheral blood. This TCR derives from a woman aged 25 to 39 who had recovered from COVID-19. The CDR3 nucleotides are TGTGCCAGTAGTATGACAGGGTTGGAGACCCAGTACTTC. It codes for CASSMTGLETQYF.